This T cell receptor (beta chain) was recorded in a study of CD8 T cells in ankylosing spondylitis. In its sample, this clonotype was seen a few times. CDR3 size: 20 residues. The germline V gene encodes CDR1 LGHNA and CDR2 YNFKEQ. V lost 1 base and J lost 3; bases outside the gene matches: 19. Quantitative molecular-barcoded 5'-RACE generated the TCR beta libraries. TCRdb reprocessed the 5' RACE reads via MiXCR and lists one record per CDR3 protein. Among roughly 180,000 distinct CDR3 sequences, 11% were seen once, and the ten largest hold 29%. The TCR comes from a male donor with ankylosing spondylitis or in good health (not recorded which). This chain joins TRBV4-2 and TRBJ1-1, with 8 bases that match TRBD1. Sequenced input: blood, either unsorted or a sorted T cell fraction (not recorded which). The CDR3 coding sequence is TGTGCCAGCAGCCAAGTCATGTGGACAGGGAATACGAAGGCCGACACTGAAGCTTTCTTT. It translates to CASSQVMWTGNTKADTEAFF.